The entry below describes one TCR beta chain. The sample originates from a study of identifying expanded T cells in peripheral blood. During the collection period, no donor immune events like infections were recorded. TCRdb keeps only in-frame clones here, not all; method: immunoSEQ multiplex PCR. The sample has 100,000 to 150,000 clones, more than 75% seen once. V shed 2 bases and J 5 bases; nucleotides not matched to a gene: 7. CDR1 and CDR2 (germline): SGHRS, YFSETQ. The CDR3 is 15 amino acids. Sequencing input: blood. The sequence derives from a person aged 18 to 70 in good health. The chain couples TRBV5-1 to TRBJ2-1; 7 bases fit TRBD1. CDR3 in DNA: TGCGCCAGCAGCTTCCTCCGGGACAGCGACAATGAGCAGTTCTTC. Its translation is CASSFLRDSDNEQFF.